This note documents a single T cell receptor (beta chain) sequence. The antigen is not known. The data are from a study of cytomegalovirus exposure and HLA in healthy donors. Overall study results and limits: Some TCR beta chains (roughly 160 of them) were listed as cytomegalovirus-associated. CMV antigen specificity was confirmed in vitro for three CMV-associated chains.

Researchers ran the PCR with 60 Vbeta and 13 Jbeta primers. TCRdb's copy holds only in-frame clones and misses some; the assay was immunoSEQ multiplex PCR. The sample consists of 130,000 to 150,000 clones, 75% to 80% of them appearing once. Trimming shortened V by 4 bases and J by 3 bases, and 9 bases separated the two germline ends. CDR3 length equals 13 residues. The germline gives CDR1 LGHNA, CDR2 YSLEER. Sample: PBMCs. The receptor was derived from a young woman in good health and CMV-seropositive. This chain uses TRBV4-3 with TRBJ1-2, with D unresolved. This CDR3 is CASSPTADYGYTF. DNA of the CDR3: TGCGCCAGCAGCCCAACAGCCGACTATGGCTACACCTTC.